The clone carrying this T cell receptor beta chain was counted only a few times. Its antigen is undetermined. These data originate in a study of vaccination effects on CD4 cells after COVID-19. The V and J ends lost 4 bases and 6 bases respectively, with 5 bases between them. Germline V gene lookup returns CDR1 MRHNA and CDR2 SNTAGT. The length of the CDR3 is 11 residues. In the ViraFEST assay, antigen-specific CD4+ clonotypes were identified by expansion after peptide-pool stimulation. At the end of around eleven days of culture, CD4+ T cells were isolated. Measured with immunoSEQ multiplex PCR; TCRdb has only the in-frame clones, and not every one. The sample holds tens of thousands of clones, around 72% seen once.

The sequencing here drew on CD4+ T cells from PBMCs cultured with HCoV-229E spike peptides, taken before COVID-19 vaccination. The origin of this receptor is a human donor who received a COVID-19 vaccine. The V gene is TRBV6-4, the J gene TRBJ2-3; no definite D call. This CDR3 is CASSVGDTQYF. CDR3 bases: TGTGCCAGCAGTGTTGGGGATACGCAGTATTTT.